This TCR beta chain was recorded in a study of blood T cell repertoires in COVID-19. V lost 5 bases and J lost 1, with 14 bases in between. The CDR3 length is 15 residues. CDR1 is MNHEY and CDR2 is SVGAGI in the germline V gene. The sample holds one count of this clone. Generated by immunoSEQ multiplex PCR, the TCRdb table keeps only in-frame clones and is missing some. Among approximately 500,000 clones listed, about 89% were seen once. V is TRBV6-5 and J is TRBJ1-1; maybe TRBD1 (6 bases). The sequence derives from a woman aged 50 to 65 with COVID-19, enrolled during active disease. The sequenced material came from peripheral blood. CDR3 residues: CASSKLRGGNTEAFF. The CDR3 coding sequence is TGTGCCAGCAGTAAACTAAGGGGGGGGAACACTGAAGCTTTCTTT.